This entry lists 13 T cell receptor beta chains sequenced from one sample in a study of beta chain features in type 1 diabetes. The study's findings and limits: All four CD4+ subsets from Type 1 diabetes patients carried moderately but significantly shorter TCRB CDR3s.

What was sequenced were expressed TCRB transcripts, since all of the isolated RNA had been reverse transcribed. Clones were read by immunoSEQ multiplex PCR, and TCRdb kept only the in-frame ones, dropping some. The data contain 120,000 or so clones, 17% of them seen just once; the ten biggest clones take up roughly 2.6%. The antigens for these receptors are not known. Source material: central memory CD4+ T cells from blood. The receptors were gathered from a man between 18 and 35 years old with type 1 diabetes.

This clone was seen a handful of times. The genes are TRBV7-2 and TRBJ2-3; TRBD2 might be the D (6 bases). The CDR3 is made up of 14 amino acids. V dropped 8 bases and J dropped 2 bases, with 14 bases sitting between them. Germline V gene data show CDR1 as SGHTA and CDR2 as FQGNSA. The CDR3 sequence is CASGSGLTTDTQYF. In DNA, the CDR3 is TGTGCCAGCGGATCGGGACTGACCACAGATACGCAGTATTTT.

This clone was seen more than once but under ten times. The V gene is TRBV7-9, the J gene TRBJ1-2; no firm D call. The CDR3 covers 15 residues. Germline CDR1 reads SEHNR; CDR2 reads FQNEAQ (reference sequence). V was shortened by 0 bases and J by 4 bases, with 12 bases between the two germline ends. The CDR3 coding sequence is TGTGCCAGCAGCTTAGCTAAGACGGACCTCTATGGCTACACCTTC. Encoded protein: CASSLAKTDLYGYTF.

This chain links TRBV30 with TRBJ2-5; D tentatively fits TRBD1 or TRBD2 (5 bases each). Germline CDR1 is GTSNPN and CDR2 is SVGIG (reference sequence). The V and J ends lost 3 bases and 5 bases respectively, with 22 bases between them. The CDR3 totals 16 residues. Written as DNA, the CDR3 is TGTGCCTGGAGGGGGGACCGGGACGGCCGTGGCGAGACCCAGTACTTC. Protein sequence: CAWRGDRDGRGETQYF. Full variable domain (missing parts from reference TRBV30 and TRBJ2-5): SQTIHQWPATLVQPVGSPLSLECTVEGTSNPNLYWYRQAAGRGLQLLFYSVGIGQISSEVPQNLSASRPQDRQFILSSKKLLLSDSGFYLCAWRGDRDGRGETQYFGPGTRLLVL.

The chain joins TRBV28 to TRBJ1-2; D gene uncertain. V was shortened by 3 bases and J by 4 bases, with 12 bases between the two germline ends. The CDR3 contains 14 residues. Germline CDR1 and CDR2: MDHEN and SYDVKM. The CDR3 spells CASSLDARAYGYTF. DNA of the CDR3: TGTGCCAGCAGTTTGGATGCCAGAGCCTATGGCTACACCTTC.

V usage is TRBV11-2 and J usage is TRBJ1-4; D possibly corresponds to TRBD1 (6 bases). Per germline, CDR1 SGHAT and CDR2 FQNNGV. CDR3 length: 14 residues. V lost 1 base, J lost 8 bases, and 11 bases lay in between. The CDR3 is CASSLVRGPEKLFF. The CDR3 nucleotides read TGTGCCAGCAGCTTAGTCAGGGGACCAGAAAAACTGTTTTTT.

The V call is TRBV18, the J call TRBJ2-1; 12 positions agree with TRBD2. Germline assignment: CDR1 KGHSH and CDR2 LQKENI. This CDR3 region has 18 residues. V trimming: 1 base; J trimming: 8 bases; junction bases outside the gene matches: 12. The CDR3 DNA is TGTGCCAGCTCACCACGTCTCTCCGGACTAGCGGGGACGGATGAGCAGTTCTTC. It yields the protein CASSPRLSGLAGTDEQFF.

The genes are TRBV30 and TRBJ2-2; tentative D call: TRBD2 (6 bases). The V gene lost 7 bases and the J gene lost 6 bases, with 12 bases spanning the gap. Germline CDR1 is GTSNPN and CDR2 is SVGIG (reference sequence). CDR3 length: 12 amino acids. The CDR3 DNA reads as TGTGCCTCCTGGTGGGGGGCCGGGGAGCTGTTTTTT. Its translation: CASWWGAGELFF.

This clone has only a few counts. The genes are TRBV7-9 and TRBJ1-2; D is uncertain. V lost 2 bases and J lost 2, with 9 bases in between. Germline CDR1 SEHNR, CDR2 FQNEAQ (reference sequence). The CDR3 extends over 14 amino acids. DNA of the CDR3: TGTGCCAGCAGCTTACCGGGAGACAACTATGGCTACACCTTC. Amino acid sequence: CASSLPGDNYGYTF.

This clone was picked up one time. For the CDR3, the DNA is TGTGCCAGCAGTGGATGGCAGACCCAAGAGACCCAGTACTTC. This codes for CASSGWQTQETQYF. The chain combines TRBV6-1 with TRBJ2-5; D gene unclear. Trimming stripped 4 bases from V and 1 base from J, with 10 bases between. The germline CDR1 and CDR2 sequences are MNHNS and SASEGT. The CDR3 length is 14 residues.

This clone was seen more than once but under ten times. The CDR3 nucleotides are TGTGCCAGCTCACCCAATGGACCAGGGTCGGGCGAGCAGTACTTC. This gives the protein CASSPNGPGSGEQYF. The chain combines TRBV18 with TRBJ2-7; perhaps TRBD1 as D (5 bases). Germline V gives CDR1 KGHSH, CDR2 LQKENI. This CDR3 comprises 15 residues. V lost 3 bases, J lost 6 bases, and 18 bases lay in between.

This chain links TRBV19 with TRBJ2-1, with D possibly TRBD1 on 6 matching bases. CDR3 length: 14 amino acids. V was trimmed by 5 bases and J by 10 bases, leaving 18 bases between them. From germline, CDR1 is LNHDA and CDR2 SQIVND (reference sequence). CDR3 sequence reads: CASSPQQGQWEQFF. CDR3 DNA: TGTGCCAGTAGTCCCCAGCAGGGGCAATGGGAGCAGTTCTTC.

This clone has only a few counts. This chain uses TRBV6-5 with TRBJ2-1, with D perhaps matching TRBD2 (6 bases). CDR1 is MNHEY and CDR2 is SVGAGI in the germline V gene. Trimming took 6 bases from V and 4 from J, leaving 13 bases between them. The CDR3 has 14 residues. CDR3 DNA: TGTGCCAGCAGGCGGGACCCCTTTTACAATGAGCAGTTCTTC. The encoded protein is CASRRDPFYNEQFF.

The sample holds a few counts of this clone. The chain links TRBV6-6 to TRBJ1-6; possible D gene TRBD1, 5 bases. Germline V lookup: CDR1 MNHNY, CDR2 SVGAGI (reference sequence). Between the trimmed V and J ends, which lost 0 bases and 6 bases, there was a span of 9 bases. CDR3 length: 15 residues. The CDR3 DNA is TGTGCCAGCAGTTACTCGGACATGGGTAATTCACCCCTCCACTTT. It translates to CASSYSDMGNSPLHF.